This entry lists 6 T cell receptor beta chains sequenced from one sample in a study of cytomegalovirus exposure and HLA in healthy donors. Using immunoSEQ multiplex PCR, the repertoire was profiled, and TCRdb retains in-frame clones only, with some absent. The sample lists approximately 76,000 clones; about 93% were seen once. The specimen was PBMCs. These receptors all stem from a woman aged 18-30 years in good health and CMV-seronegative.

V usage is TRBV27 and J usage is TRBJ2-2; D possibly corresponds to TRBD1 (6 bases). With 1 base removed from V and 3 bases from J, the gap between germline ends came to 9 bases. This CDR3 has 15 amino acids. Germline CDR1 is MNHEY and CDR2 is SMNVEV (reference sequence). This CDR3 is CASSLFGQHTGELFF. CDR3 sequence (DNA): TGTGCCAGCAGTTTATTTGGACAGCACACCGGGGAGCTGTTTTTT.

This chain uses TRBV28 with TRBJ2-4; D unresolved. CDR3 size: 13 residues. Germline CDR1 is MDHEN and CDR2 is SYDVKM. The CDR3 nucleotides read TGTGCAGCGCATGCCCGAGACAAAAACATTCAGTACTTC. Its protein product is CAAHARDKNIQYF.

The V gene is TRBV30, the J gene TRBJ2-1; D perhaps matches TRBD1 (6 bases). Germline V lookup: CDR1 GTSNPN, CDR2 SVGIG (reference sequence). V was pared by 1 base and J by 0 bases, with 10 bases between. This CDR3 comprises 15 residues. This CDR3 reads CAWSGEGVSYNEQFF. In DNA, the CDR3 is TGTGCCTGGAGTGGAGAGGGGGTCTCCTACAATGAGCAGTTCTTC.

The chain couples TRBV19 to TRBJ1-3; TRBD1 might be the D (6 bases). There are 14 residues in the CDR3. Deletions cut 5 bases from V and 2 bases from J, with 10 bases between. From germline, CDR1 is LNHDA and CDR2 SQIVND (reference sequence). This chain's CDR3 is CASSVQGTGNTIYF. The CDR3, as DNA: TGTGCCAGTAGTGTACAGGGAACTGGAAACACCATATATTTT.

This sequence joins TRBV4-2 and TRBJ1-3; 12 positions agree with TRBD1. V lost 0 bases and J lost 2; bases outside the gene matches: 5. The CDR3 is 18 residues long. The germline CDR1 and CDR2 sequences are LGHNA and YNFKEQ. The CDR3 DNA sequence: TGTGCCAGCAGCCAAGATATGGGACAGGGGGCTGCTGGAAACACCATATATTTT. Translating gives CASSQDMGQGAAGNTIYF.

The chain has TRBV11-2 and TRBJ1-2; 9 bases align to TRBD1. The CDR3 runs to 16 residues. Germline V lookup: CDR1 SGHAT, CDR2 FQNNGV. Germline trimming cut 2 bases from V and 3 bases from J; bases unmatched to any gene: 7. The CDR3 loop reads CASSLNGGQGYYGYTF. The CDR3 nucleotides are TGTGCCAGCAGCTTAAATGGGGGACAGGGCTACTATGGCTACACCTTC.